This T cell receptor (beta chain) was obtained from a study of T cell responses to AZD1222 COVID-19 vaccine. Libraries were prepared by immunoSEQ multiplex PCR; TCRdb keeps only in-frame clonotypes and omits some of them. The sample has 100,000 to 120,000 clones; around 80% are singletons. This clone was seen only a few times. This clonotype was obtained from an adult in good health. The sequencing here drew on peripheral blood, taken on day 0 of AZD1222 vaccination.

The CDR3 is CASSQGGGNSYEQYF. CDR3 coding DNA: TGCGCCAGCAGCCAGGGAGGCGGAAACTCCTACGAGCAGTACTTC. This chain uses TRBV5-1 with TRBJ2-7; possible D gene TRBD2, 6 bases. V lost 4 bases to trimming and J lost 0 bases, with 14 bases between them. From germline, CDR1 is SGHRS and CDR2 YFSETQ. The CDR3 is 15 amino acids.